The clone carrying this T cell receptor (beta chain) has only one observation. Its antigen is currently unknown. The table came from immunoSEQ multiplex PCR; TCRdb's copy has only in-frame clones and leaves some out. The sample includes 130,000 or so clones, 70% to 90% of them seen just once. The sample is drawn from a study of T cell responses to AZD1222 COVID-19 vaccine. Study-wide results and caveats: Donors were chiefly white British, with a greater number of females, and clonal diversity was perhaps underestimated. Of the AZD1222 recipients, only 6 or 7 were seropositive at baseline.

The source was peripheral blood, collected on day 0 of AZD1222 vaccination. This receptor was obtained from an adult in good health.

The chain's CDR3 is CASSQGQGGKFGALHF. CDR3 sequence (DNA): TGTGCCAGCAGCCAGGGACAGGGAGGGAAATTTGGAGCCCTCCACTTT. The J gene is TRBJ1-6, the V gene TRBV4-2, with TRBD1 matching 9 bases. Losses at the gene ends were 3 bases for V and 14 bases for J; bases not matched to a gene: 14. Per the germline V gene, CDR1 is LGHNA and CDR2 is YNFKEQ. The CDR3 spans 16 residues.